This record covers a single T cell receptor beta chain. Its antigen is not known. Original processing notes: It was from CDR3 differences across clinicopathological groups that a distant-metastasis classifier for papillary thyroid cancer was built. TCRdb re-analyzed the PCR reads using MiXCR. The V and J calls were determined by TCRdb, not by the authors. The sample has roughly 10,000 clones, roughly 30% seen once. The data stem from a study of metastatic and nonmetastatic thyroid tumors. Study-level background: Thyroid patients, malignant and benign, had repertoires compared across blood and tumor or nodule tissue. Study findings and constraints: TCR beta diversity was reportedly significantly higher in malignant thyroid tumors than benign nodules, in blood and tumor.

Trimming removed 5 bases from V and 0 bases from J, with 6 bases in between. CDR3 length: 13 amino acids. Every patient underwent thyroid surgery untreated. The rearrangement joins TRBV12-3 or TRBV12-4 to TRBJ2-3, with TRBD2 as a possible D gene (5 bases). This receptor was obtained from a female donor with papillary thyroid cancer or a benign thyroid nodule (not recorded which). Some clones in this sample may be carry-over from other donors' samples. The sequencing input was tumor tissue. CDR3 amino acids: CASSSGSTDTQYF. The CDR3 DNA follows: TGTGCCAGCAGTAGCGGAAGCACAGATACGCAGTATTTT.